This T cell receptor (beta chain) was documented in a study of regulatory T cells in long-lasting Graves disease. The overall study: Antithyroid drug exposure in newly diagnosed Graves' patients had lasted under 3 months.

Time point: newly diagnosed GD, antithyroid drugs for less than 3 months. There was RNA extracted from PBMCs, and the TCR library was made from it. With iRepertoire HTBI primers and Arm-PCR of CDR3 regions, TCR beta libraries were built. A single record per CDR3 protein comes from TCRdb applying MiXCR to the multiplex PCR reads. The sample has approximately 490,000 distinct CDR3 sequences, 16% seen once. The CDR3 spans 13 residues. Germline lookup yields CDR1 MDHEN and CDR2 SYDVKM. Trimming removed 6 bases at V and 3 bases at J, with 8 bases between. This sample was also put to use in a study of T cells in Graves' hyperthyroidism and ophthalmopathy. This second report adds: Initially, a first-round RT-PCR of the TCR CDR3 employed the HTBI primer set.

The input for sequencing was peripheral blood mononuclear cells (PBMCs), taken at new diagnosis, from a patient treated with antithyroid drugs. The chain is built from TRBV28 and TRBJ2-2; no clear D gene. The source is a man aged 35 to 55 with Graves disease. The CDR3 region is CASSPSHTGELFF. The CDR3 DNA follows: TGTGCCAGCAGCCCAAGCCACACCGGGGAGCTGTTTTTT.